This T cell receptor beta chain appears in the sequencing data of a study of chemoradiotherapy in HPV16-positive cancers. Study-wide background: A couple of HPV16-positive patients' cells yielded candidate HPV-specific clones and common motifs. General study results and limits: Candidate HPV-specific clones and E7-related TCR motifs grew in tumor during treatment.

Repertoires were sampled repeatedly during chemoradiotherapy. V gave up 2 bases and J gave up 5 bases, with 9 bases separating them. Looked up from germline, CDR1 is MNHEY and CDR2 is SMNVEV (reference sequence). This CDR3 region has 13 residues. Data came from immunoSEQ multiplex PCR; TCRdb stores just in-frame clones and leaves some out. The top ten hold 4.5% to 6% of the sample, which has 5,000 or so clones, 65% to 85% seen once. Of note for this clone: Its antigen is currently unknown.

The sequencing here drew on tumor tissue, taken from a patient who underwent chemoradiotherapy. V and J are TRBV27 and TRBJ1-1; D ambiguous. This sequence was found in a human donor with HPV-associated anogenital cancer. In DNA form, the CDR3 reads TGTGCCAGCAGTTTAGAATCGGGAACTGAAGCTTTCTTT. This gives the protein CASSLESGTEAFF.